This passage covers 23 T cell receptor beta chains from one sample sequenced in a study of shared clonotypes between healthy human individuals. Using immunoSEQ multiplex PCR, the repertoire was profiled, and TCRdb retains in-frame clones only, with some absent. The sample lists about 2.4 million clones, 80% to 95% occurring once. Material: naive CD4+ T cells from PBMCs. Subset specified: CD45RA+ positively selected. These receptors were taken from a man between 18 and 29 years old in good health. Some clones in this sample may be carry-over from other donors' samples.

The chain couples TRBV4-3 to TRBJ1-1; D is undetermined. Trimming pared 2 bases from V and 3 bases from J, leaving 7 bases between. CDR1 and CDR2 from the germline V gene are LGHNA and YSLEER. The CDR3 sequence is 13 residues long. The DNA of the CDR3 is TGCGCCAGCAGCCAATTGAGATACACTGAAGCTTTCTTT. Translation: CASSQLRYTEAFF.

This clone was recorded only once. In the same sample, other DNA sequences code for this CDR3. The CDR3 sequence: CASRAPNTEAFF. The CDR3 region has the DNA TGTGCCAGCCGGGCCCCGAACACTGAAGCTTTCTTT. The chain employs TRBV28 and TRBJ1-1; D remains unclear. Trimming left V 8 bases short and J 1 base short, with 8 bases between. CDR1 MDHEN and CDR2 SYDVKM come from the germline V gene. The CDR3 has 12 residues. The entire variable domain, with the rest obtained from reference TRBV28 and TRBJ1-1, is as follows: DVKVTQSSRYLVKRTGEKVFLECVQDMDHENMFWYRQDPGLGLRLIYFSYDVKMKEKGDIPEGYSVSREKKERFSLILESASTNQTSMYLCASRAPNTEAFFGQGTRLTVV.

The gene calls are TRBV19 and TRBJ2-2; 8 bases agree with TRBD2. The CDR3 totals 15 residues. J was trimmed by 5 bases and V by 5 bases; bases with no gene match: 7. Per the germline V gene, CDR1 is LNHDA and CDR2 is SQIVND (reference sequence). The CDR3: CASSPTREGTGELFF. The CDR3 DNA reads TGTGCCAGTAGTCCGACTCGGGAGGGTACCGGGGAGCTGTTTTTT.

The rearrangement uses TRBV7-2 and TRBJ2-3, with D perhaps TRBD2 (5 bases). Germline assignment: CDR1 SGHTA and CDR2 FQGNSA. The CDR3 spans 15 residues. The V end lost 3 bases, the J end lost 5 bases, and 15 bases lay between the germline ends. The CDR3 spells CASSFYYEGGDTQYF. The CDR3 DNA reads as TGTGCCAGCAGCTTTTACTACGAGGGCGGAGATACGCAGTATTTT.

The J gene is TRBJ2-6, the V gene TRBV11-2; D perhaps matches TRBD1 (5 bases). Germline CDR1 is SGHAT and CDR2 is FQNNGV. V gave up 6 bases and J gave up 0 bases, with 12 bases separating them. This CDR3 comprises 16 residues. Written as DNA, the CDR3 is TGTGCCAGCAGGGACATGAGACACTCTGGGGCCAACGTCCTGACTTTC. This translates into CASRDMRHSGANVLTF.

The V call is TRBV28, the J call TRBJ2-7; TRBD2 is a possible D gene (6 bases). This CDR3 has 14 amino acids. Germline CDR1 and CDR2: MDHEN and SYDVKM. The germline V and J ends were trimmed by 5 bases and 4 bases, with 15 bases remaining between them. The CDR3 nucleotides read TGTGCCAGCAGTACCTTAGGGAGGTCGTACGAGCAGTACTTC. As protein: CASSTLGRSYEQYF.

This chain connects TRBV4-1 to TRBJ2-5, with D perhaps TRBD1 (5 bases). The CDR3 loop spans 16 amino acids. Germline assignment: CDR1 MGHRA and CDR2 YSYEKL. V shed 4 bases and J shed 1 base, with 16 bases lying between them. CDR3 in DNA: TGCGCCAGCAGCCCCGCAGGGTTATTGCTCCAAGAGACCCAGTACTTC. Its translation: CASSPAGLLLQETQYF.

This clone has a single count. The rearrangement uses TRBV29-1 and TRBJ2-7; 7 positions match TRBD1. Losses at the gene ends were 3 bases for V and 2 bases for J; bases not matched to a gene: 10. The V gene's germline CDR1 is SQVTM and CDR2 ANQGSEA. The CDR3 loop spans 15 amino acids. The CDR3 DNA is TGCAGCGTTGAGGATATGGTAAGGGGGCCCTACGAGCAGTACTTC. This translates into CSVEDMVRGPYEQYF.

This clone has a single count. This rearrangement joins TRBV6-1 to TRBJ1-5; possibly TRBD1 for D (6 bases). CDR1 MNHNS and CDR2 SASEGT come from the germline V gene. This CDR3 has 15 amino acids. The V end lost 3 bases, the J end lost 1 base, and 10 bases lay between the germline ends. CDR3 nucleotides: TGTGCCAGCAGTGACTACAGGGTGAGCAATCAGCCCCAGCATTTT. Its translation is CASSDYRVSNQPQHF.

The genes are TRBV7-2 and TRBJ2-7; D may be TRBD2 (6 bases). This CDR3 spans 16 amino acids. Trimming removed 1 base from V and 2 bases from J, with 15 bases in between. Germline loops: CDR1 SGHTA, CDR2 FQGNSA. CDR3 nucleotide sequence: TGTGCCAGCAGCTTAGTCTTTCTACGGGGGACCTACGAGCAGTACTTC. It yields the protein CASSLVFLRGTYEQYF. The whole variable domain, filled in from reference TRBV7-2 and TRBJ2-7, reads GAGVSQSPSNKVTEKGKDVELRCDPISGHTALYWYRQSLGQGLEFLIYFQGNSAPDKSGLPSDRFSAERTGGSVSTLTIQRTQQEDSAVYLCASSLVFLRGTYEQYFGPGTRLTVT.

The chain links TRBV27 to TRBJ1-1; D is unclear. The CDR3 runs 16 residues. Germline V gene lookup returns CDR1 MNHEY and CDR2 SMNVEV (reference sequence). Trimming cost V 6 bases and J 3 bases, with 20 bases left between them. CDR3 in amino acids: CASRPNQGPRDTEAFF. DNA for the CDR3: TGTGCCAGCAGACCAAACCAAGGGCCCCGGGACACTGAAGCTTTCTTT.

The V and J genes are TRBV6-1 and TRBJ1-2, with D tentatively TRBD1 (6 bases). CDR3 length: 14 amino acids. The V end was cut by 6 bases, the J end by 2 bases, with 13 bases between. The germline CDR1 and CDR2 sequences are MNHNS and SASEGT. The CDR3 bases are TGTGCCAGCAGGGTGACAGGAAGGAACTATGGCTACACCTTC. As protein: CASRVTGRNYGYTF.

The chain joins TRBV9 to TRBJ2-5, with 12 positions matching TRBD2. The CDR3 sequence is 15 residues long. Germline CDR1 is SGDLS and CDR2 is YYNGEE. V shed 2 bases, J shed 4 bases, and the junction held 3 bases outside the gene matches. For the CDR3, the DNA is TGTGCCAGCAGCGTCGGGACTAGCGGGCCAGAGACCCAGTACTTC. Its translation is CASSVGTSGPETQYF.

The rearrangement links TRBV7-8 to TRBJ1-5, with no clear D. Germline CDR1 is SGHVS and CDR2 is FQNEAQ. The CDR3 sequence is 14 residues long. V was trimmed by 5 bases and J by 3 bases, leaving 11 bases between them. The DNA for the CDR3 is TGTGCCAGCAGCGCCCCGAAGGACAATCAGCCCCAGCATTTT. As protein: CASSAPKDNQPQHF.

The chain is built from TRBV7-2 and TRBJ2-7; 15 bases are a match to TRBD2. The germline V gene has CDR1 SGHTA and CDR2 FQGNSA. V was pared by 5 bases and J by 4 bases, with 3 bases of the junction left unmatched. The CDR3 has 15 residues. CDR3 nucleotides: TGTGCCAGCAGCCAAGGACTAGCGGGAGGGTACGAGCAGTACTTC. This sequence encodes CASSQGLAGGYEQYF.

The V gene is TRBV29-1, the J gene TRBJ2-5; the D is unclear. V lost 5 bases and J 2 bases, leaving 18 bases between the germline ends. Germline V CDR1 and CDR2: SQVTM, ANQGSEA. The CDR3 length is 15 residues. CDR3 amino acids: CSVRPMTDNQETQYF. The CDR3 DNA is TGCAGCGTTCGGCCCATGACCGACAATCAAGAGACCCAGTACTTC.

CDR3 DNA: TGTGCCAGCTCACCAGGGCTAGCGGACGGCTACGAGCAGTACTTC. Protein sequence: CASSPGLADGYEQYF. V is TRBV18 and J is TRBJ2-7; 7 positions match TRBD2. This CDR3 contains 15 residues. CDR1 is KGHSH, CDR2 LQKENI, per germline. V lost 2 bases to trimming and J lost 3 bases; unmatched junction nucleotides: 7.

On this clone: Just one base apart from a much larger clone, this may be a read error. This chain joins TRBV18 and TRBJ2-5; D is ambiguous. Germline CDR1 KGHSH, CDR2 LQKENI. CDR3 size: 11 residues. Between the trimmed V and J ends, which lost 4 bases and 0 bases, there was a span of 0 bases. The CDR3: CASSHQETQYF. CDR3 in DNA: TGTGCCAGCTCACACCAAGAGACCCAGTACTTC.

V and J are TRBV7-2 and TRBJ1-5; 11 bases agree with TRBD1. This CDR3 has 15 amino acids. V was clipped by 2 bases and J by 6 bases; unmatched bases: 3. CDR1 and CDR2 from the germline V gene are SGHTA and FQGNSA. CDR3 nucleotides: TGTGCCAGCAGCTTACGTGGGACAGGGGGTCAGCCCCAGCATTTT. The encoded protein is CASSLRGTGGQPQHF.

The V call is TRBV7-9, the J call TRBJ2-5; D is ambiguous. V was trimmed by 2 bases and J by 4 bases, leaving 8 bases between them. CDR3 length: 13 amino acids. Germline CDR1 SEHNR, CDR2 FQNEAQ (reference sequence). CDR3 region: CASSLRWGETQYF. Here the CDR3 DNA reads TGTGCCAGCAGCTTAAGGTGGGGAGAGACCCAGTACTTC.

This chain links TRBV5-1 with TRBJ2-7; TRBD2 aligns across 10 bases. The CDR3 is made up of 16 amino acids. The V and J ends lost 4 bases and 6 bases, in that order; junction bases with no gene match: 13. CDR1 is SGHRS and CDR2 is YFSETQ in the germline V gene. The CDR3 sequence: CASSLSSLAGGSEQYF. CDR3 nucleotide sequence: TGCGCCAGCAGCCTTTCCTCTTTAGCGGGAGGTAGCGAGCAGTACTTC.

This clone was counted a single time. CDR3 sequence: CASSLGPTSGDTDTQYF. In DNA form, the CDR3 reads TGTGCCAGCAGCTTGGGACCGACTAGCGGAGACACAGATACGCAGTATTTT. The chain is built from TRBV5-5 and TRBJ2-3; 9 bases are shared with TRBD2. J lost 2 bases, V lost 0 bases, and 7 bases had no gene match. This CDR3 has 17 residues. Germline CDR1 is SGHKS and CDR2 is YYEKEE (reference sequence).

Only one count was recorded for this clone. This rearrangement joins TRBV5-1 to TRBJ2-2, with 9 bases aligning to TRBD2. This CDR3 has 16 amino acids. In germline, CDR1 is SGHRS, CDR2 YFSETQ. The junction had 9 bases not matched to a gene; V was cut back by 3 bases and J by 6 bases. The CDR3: CASSSSGMGFSGELFF. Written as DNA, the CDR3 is TGCGCCAGCAGCTCTAGCGGGATGGGGTTCTCCGGGGAGCTGTTTTTT.